The 17 T cell receptor beta chains reported below all come from one sample, sequenced in a study of shared clonotypes between healthy human individuals. Profiling relied on immunoSEQ multiplex PCR, and the TCRdb table lists in-frame clones only, not all of them. The table records about 1 million clones, 75% of them present only once. Material: memory CD4+ T cells sorted from blood. Subset denoted: CD45RA-negative fraction. Receptor source: a man between 18 and 35 years old in good health.

As regards this clone: At one end, the junction sequence differs from germline, possibly due to a read error. The J gene is TRBJ2-2, the V gene TRBV6-6; 10 bases fit TRBD1. The CDR3 contains 15 residues. Germline loops: CDR1 MNHNY, CDR2 SVGAGI (reference sequence). The CDR3 here is CASSSGQGNPGELFF. DNA for the CDR3: TGTGCCAGCAGTTCGGGACAGGGGAACCCCGGGGAGCTGTTTTTT.

The chain carries TRBV20-1 and TRBJ2-2; unclear D gene. The CDR3 extends over 11 amino acids. CDR1 and CDR2 from the germline V gene are DFQATT and SNEGSKA (reference sequence). V was pared by 5 bases and J by 5 bases, with 6 bases between. The CDR3 coding sequence is TGCAGTGCTCAGAGGACCGGGGAGCTGTTTTTT. Translating it yields CSAQRTGELFF.

The rearrangement joins TRBV9 to TRBJ2-1, with D maybe TRBD2 (6 bases). Germline CDR1 is SGDLS and CDR2 is YYNGEE. The V gene lost 5 bases and the J gene lost 4 bases, with 19 bases spanning the gap. The CDR3 spans 16 residues. The CDR3 sequence: CASSGGSPSLYNEQFF. CDR3 nucleotide sequence: TGTGCCAGCAGTGGAGGGTCCCCCTCACTATACAATGAGCAGTTCTTC.

Of note for this clone: The sample contains more than one DNA sequence encoding this CDR3. This rearrangement joins TRBV7-8 to TRBJ1-2; D unresolved. The V gene lost 1 base and the J gene lost 4 bases, with 7 bases spanning the gap. There are 13 residues in the CDR3. Germline lookup yields CDR1 SGHVS and CDR2 FQNEAQ. CDR3 region: CASSLGQSYGYTF. The CDR3 nucleotides are TGTGCCAGCAGCTTAGGGCAGTCCTATGGCTACACCTTC.

The chain joins TRBV11-3 to TRBJ2-1; 15 nucleotides agree with TRBD2. This CDR3 is built from 15 residues. Germline values: CDR1 SGHNT, CDR2 YENEEA. V trimming: 5 bases; J trimming: 9 bases; junction bases outside the gene matches: 5. The CDR3 sequence is CASSPGLAGGPEQFF. The CDR3 coding sequence is TGTGCCAGCAGCCCCGGACTAGCGGGGGGGCCTGAGCAGTTCTTC.

As to this clone: A far larger clone differs by one base, so this is likely a read error. The rearrangement uses TRBV30 and TRBJ2-5; weak D call: TRBD2 (5 bases). The CDR3 length is 13 residues. The germline gives CDR1 GTSNPN, CDR2 SVGIG (reference sequence). The chain's CDR3 is CTWSAGLQETQYF. CDR3 coding DNA: TGTACCTGGAGTGCGGGCCTCCAAGAGACCCAGTACTTC.

The rearrangement joins TRBV29-1 to TRBJ2-3; TRBD2 is a possible D gene (6 bases). The germline V and J ends were trimmed by 7 bases and 10 bases, with 18 bases remaining between them. The CDR3 has 12 residues. Germline-derived CDR1 and CDR2 are SQVTM and ANQGSEA. The CDR3 here is CSALGWEDAQYF. The CDR3 DNA sequence: TGCAGCGCCCTCGGATGGGAGGATGCGCAGTATTTT.

Concerning this clone: The sample holds other DNA sequences that translate to the same CDR3. The V call is TRBV5-1, the J call TRBJ1-2, with D tentatively TRBD1 (6 bases). The CDR3 has 15 residues. Germline V lookup: CDR1 SGHRS, CDR2 YFSETQ. V was cut by 0 bases and J by 1 base, with 10 bases left in between. CDR3 nucleotides: TGCGCCAGCAGCTTGGAGGACAGAGTTAACTATGGCTACACCTTC. This sequence encodes CASSLEDRVNYGYTF. Full variable domain (rest looked up from reference TRBV5-1 and TRBJ1-2): KAGVTQTPRYLIKTRGQQVTLSCSPISGHRSVSWYQQTPGQGLQFLFEYFSETQRNKGNFPGRFSGRQFSNSRSEMNVSTLELGDSALYLCASSLEDRVNYGYTFGSGTRLTVV.

The V gene is TRBV20-1, the J gene TRBJ2-5, with D perhaps TRBD1 (5 bases). The CDR3 sequence is 11 residues long. Germline CDR1 DFQATT, CDR2 SNEGSKA (reference sequence). As DNA, the CDR3 is TGCAGGGCCCCGACAGAACCGGAGCAGTACTTC. Translating gives CRAPTEPEQYF.

The chain links TRBV5-4 to TRBJ2-7; 12 positions agree with TRBD2. Germline trimming cut 0 bases from V and 2 bases from J; bases unmatched to any gene: 3. The CDR3 sequence is 16 residues long. Per the germline V gene, CDR1 is SGHNT and CDR2 is YYREEE (reference sequence). CDR3 residues: CASSLATSGRTYEQYF. The CDR3 DNA reads as TGTGCCAGCAGCTTGGCGACTAGCGGGAGAACCTACGAGCAGTACTTC.

This clone appeared a few times. The V and J genes are TRBV11-2 and TRBJ2-5; tentatively, D is TRBD2 (5 bases). The germline gives CDR1 SGHAT, CDR2 FQNNGV. Trimming removed 1 base from V and 5 bases from J, with 14 bases in between. The CDR3 has 15 amino acids. CDR3 in DNA: TGTGCCAGCAGCTTAGTGGCGGGCTCCTTTGAGACCCAGTACTTC. It encodes CASSLVAGSFETQYF.

The V call is TRBV12-5, the J call TRBJ2-5, with D perhaps TRBD1 or TRBD2 (6 bases each). V was cut by 0 bases and J by 4 bases, with 12 bases left in between. This CDR3 contains 15 residues. The germline gives CDR1 LGHNT, CDR2 FRNRAP. Written as DNA, the CDR3 is TGTGCTAGTGGTTTGGTACTTGGGGGGCTAGAGACCCAGTACTTC. This encodes CASGLVLGGLETQYF.

The chain has TRBV6-5 and TRBJ2-1, with D maybe TRBD1 (6 bases). Germline values: CDR1 MNHEY, CDR2 SVGAGI. The CDR3 length is 14 residues. Trimming took 6 bases from V and 4 from J, leaving 13 bases between them. The CDR3 loop is CASSGQQAYNEQFF. The CDR3 DNA reads as TGTGCCAGCAGCGGACAGCAAGCTTACAATGAGCAGTTCTTC.

V usage is TRBV28 and J usage is TRBJ1-1; TRBD1 matches 8 bases. CDR1 MDHEN and CDR2 SYDVKM come from the germline V gene. Trimming took 5 bases from V and 2 from J; bases not matched to a gene: 7. The CDR3 totals 15 residues. In DNA form, the CDR3 reads TGTGCCAGCAGTCCCCAAGGACAGGGTAACACTGAAGCTTTCTTT. Amino acids: CASSPQGQGNTEAFF.

The chain couples TRBV7-2 to TRBJ1-2, with TRBD1 matching over 7 bases. This CDR3 has 15 residues. Germline CDR1 SGHTA, CDR2 FQGNSA. Trimming removed 2 bases from V and 2 bases from J; junction bases left unmatched: 5. The CDR3 here is CASSLPSQGNYGYTF. In DNA, the CDR3 is TGTGCCAGCAGCTTACCCTCACAGGGGAACTATGGCTACACCTTC.

The V gene is TRBV5-6, the J gene TRBJ1-1; TRBD1 might be the D (6 bases). From germline, CDR1 is SGHDT and CDR2 YYEEEE. V lost 3 bases to trimming and J lost 4 bases, with 16 bases between them. CDR3 length: 15 residues. The CDR3 DNA is TGTGCCAGCAGCTCCGATTATAACAGGGCCACTGAAGCTTTCTTT. Translation gives CASSSDYNRATEAFF.

The chain combines TRBV6-1 with TRBJ2-1; 7 bases map to TRBD1. Losses at the gene ends were 7 bases for V and 4 bases for J; bases not matched to a gene: 7. Germline CDR1 is MNHNS and CDR2 is SASEGT. This CDR3 has 14 amino acids. CDR3 sequence reads: CASTPDRVYNEQFF. The CDR3 DNA is TGTGCCAGCACTCCCGACAGGGTATACAATGAGCAGTTCTTC.